Below are 5 T cell receptor beta chains sequenced from a single sample in a study of long-term antiretroviral therapy in people with HIV. The assay, immunoSEQ v3.0, was run at survey level. Clones were sequenced by immunoSEQ multiplex PCR, and TCRdb holds only the in-frame ones, with some missing. Here the sample spans 10,000 to 15,000 clones, about 68% being singletons. Sequenced here: unsorted PBMCs, sampled 3 to 3.3 years before starting antiretroviral therapy. The receptors were gathered from a man aged 35 to 55 with HIV.

This chain connects TRBV5-8 to TRBJ2-3; D perhaps matches TRBD1 (5 bases). The germline V and J ends were trimmed by 2 bases and 1 base, with 14 bases remaining between them. The germline V gene encodes CDR1 SGHTS and CDR2 YDEGEE. CDR3 length equals 16 residues. CDR3 loop: CASSFMWGVGTDTQYF. Here the CDR3 DNA reads TGTGCCAGCAGCTTTATGTGGGGCGTTGGCACAGATACGCAGTATTTT. Combining the CDR3 with reference TRBV5-8 and TRBJ2-3 gives the whole variable domain EAGVTQSPTHLIKTRGQQATLRCSPISGHTSVYWYQQALGLGLQFLLWYDEGEERNRGNFPPRFSGRQFPNYSSELNVNALELEDSALYLCASSFMWGVGTDTQYFGPGTRLTVL.

The chain couples TRBV6-4 to TRBJ2-1; 10 nucleotides line up with TRBD2. The germline gives CDR1 MRHNA, CDR2 SNTAGT. V shed 3 bases, J shed 10 bases, and the junction held 6 bases outside the gene matches. There are 14 residues in the CDR3. CDR3 sequence: CASSETLAGDEQFF. DNA for the CDR3: TGTGCCAGCAGTGAGACTCTAGCGGGAGACGAGCAGTTCTTC.

Here the CDR3 reads CASSQRLEVNEQFF. For the CDR3, the DNA is TGTGCCAGCAGCCAGCGACTAGAGGTCAATGAGCAGTTCTTC. The rearrangement links TRBV4-2 to TRBJ2-1; weak D call: TRBD2 (6 bases). The CDR3 covers 14 residues. Looked up from germline, CDR1 is LGHNA and CDR2 is YNFKEQ. The germline V and J ends were trimmed by 3 bases and 6 bases, with 12 bases remaining between them.

This clone has just one count. The chain carries TRBV7-2 and TRBJ2-7; 9 positions match TRBD2. Germline CDR1 is SGHTA and CDR2 is FQGNSA. This CDR3 contains 15 residues. V was pared by 3 bases and J by 5 bases, with 8 bases of the junction left unmatched. The CDR3 nucleotides are TGTGCCAGCAGCTTGGGCGGGAGGGCCGGGAACGAGCAGTACTTC. Protein sequence: CASSLGGRAGNEQYF.

The genes are TRBV7-2 and TRBJ2-7; D remains unclear. The CDR3 has 15 amino acids. Between the trimmed V and J ends, which lost 0 bases and 3 bases, there was a span of 12 bases. Germline V gene sequence: CDR1 SGHTA, CDR2 FQGNSA. The CDR3 sequence is CASSLAGPGLYEQYF. CDR3 nucleotide sequence: TGTGCCAGCAGCTTAGCCGGGCCCGGCCTCTACGAGCAGTACTTC.